This T cell receptor beta chain was profiled in a study of cytomegalovirus exposure and HLA in healthy donors. TCRdb's table, derived via immunoSEQ multiplex PCR, lists solely in-frame clones and lacks some. The sample consists of about 72,000 clones, 94% of them appearing once. The germline V gene encodes CDR1 SGHKS and CDR2 YYEKEE (reference sequence). V shed 1 base and J 6 bases; nucleotides not matched to a gene: 8. The CDR3 is 15 amino acids. Sequenced: PBMCs. The receptor comes from a woman younger than 35 in good health and CMV-seropositive. This chain joins TRBV5-5 and TRBJ2-7, with TRBD2 identical over 9 bases. CDR3 loop: CASSLKGLADTEQYF. Here the CDR3 DNA reads TGTGCCAGCAGCTTGAAGGGACTAGCAGATACCGAGCAGTACTTC.